These 24 T cell receptor beta chains originate from one sample sequenced in a study of blood T cells in healthy people across ages. Next came a second PCR, run for about 7 to 12 cycles, which used a sample-barcoded 5' primer along with a J-beta primer mix. TCRdb fed the 5' RACE reads into MiXCR, producing one record per CDR3 protein. In the table there are under 1 million distinct CDR3 sequences, 40% to 50% of which are singletons. Input material: blood. All receptors come from a man between 60 and 70 years old in good health.

This rearrangement joins TRBV29-1 to TRBJ1-1; perhaps TRBD1 as D (6 bases). Germline V gene lookup returns CDR1 SQVTM and CDR2 ANQGSEA. The CDR3 spans 13 residues. V lost 2 bases to trimming and J lost 5 bases, with 12 bases between them. CDR3 sequence (DNA): TGCAGCGTTGAATATAAGGGGGGGACTGAAGCTTTCTTT. Translating gives CSVEYKGGTEAFF.

The chain recombines TRBV5-6 with TRBJ1-2; D perhaps matches TRBD1 (5 bases). V was cut by 2 bases and J by 8 bases, with 10 bases left in between. Germline V CDR1 and CDR2: SGHDT, YYEEEE. The CDR3 totals 12 residues. The CDR3 reads CASSFRDLGYTF. CDR3 bases: TGTGCCAGCAGCTTCCGGGACTTGGGCTACACCTTC.

V usage is TRBV15 and J usage is TRBJ2-1; tentative D call: TRBD2 (6 bases). Deletions cut 0 bases from V and 9 bases from J, with 12 bases between. Germline CDR1 is LNHNV and CDR2 is YYDKDF (reference sequence). CDR3 length equals 14 residues. CDR3 protein: CATSRDKAGSEQFF. The CDR3 bases are TGTGCCACCAGCAGAGATAAAGCGGGTAGTGAGCAGTTCTTC.

This clonotype showed up just a few times. V is TRBV15 and J is TRBJ2-7, with a tentative D call TRBD1 (8 bases). V was shortened by 4 bases and J by 5 bases, with 18 bases between the two germline ends. The CDR3 contains 15 residues. The germline gives CDR1 LNHNV, CDR2 YYDKDF (reference sequence). The CDR3 sequence: CATSNSDRGGDEQYF. The CDR3 DNA reads TGTGCCACCAGCAACTCTGACAGGGGAGGGGACGAGCAGTACTTC.

This chain links TRBV20-1 with TRBJ2-3, with 8 nucleotides matching TRBD2. With 6 bases clipped from V and 1 base from J, the junction kept 6 bases outside the gene matches. Germline lookup yields CDR1 DFQATT and CDR2 SNEGSKA (reference sequence). The CDR3 extends over 14 amino acids. In nucleotides, the CDR3 is TGCAGTGCGTGGACTAGCAGGGGCACAGATACGCAGTATTTT. It yields the protein CSAWTSRGTDTQYF.

The chain recombines TRBV6-1 with TRBJ1-2, with D possibly matching TRBD1 (6 bases). The CDR3 consists of 14 residues. Per germline, CDR1 MNHNS and CDR2 SASEGT. The CDR3 DNA reads as TGTACGGTCAACCCCAGGGGAGGTAACTATGGCTACACCTTC. Its translation: CTVNPRGGNYGYTF.

The gene calls are TRBV9 and TRBJ2-7, with D perhaps TRBD2 (5 bases). Germline CDR1 SGDLS, CDR2 YYNGEE. This CDR3 spans 16 amino acids. The V end was cut by 4 bases, the J end by 0 bases, with 17 bases between. As DNA, the CDR3 is TGTGCCAGCAGCCCGACGGGAACGGGGAGCTCCTACGAGCAGTACTTC. This sequence encodes CASSPTGTGSSYEQYF.

This chain links TRBV5-1 with TRBJ1-2, with TRBD1 matching over 7 bases. The CDR3 sequence is 15 residues long. Trimming at V came to 4 bases and at J to 8 bases, leaving 14 bases not matched to a gene. The germline V gene encodes CDR1 SGHRS and CDR2 YFSETQ. In DNA, the CDR3 is TGCGCCAGCAGCCTGGACCCACAGGGGTCTGACGGCTACACCTTC. It specifies CASSLDPQGSDGYTF.

This clonotype was observed at least ten times. The chain combines TRBV5-1 with TRBJ1-1, with D perhaps matching TRBD1 (5 bases). Germline assignment: CDR1 SGHRS and CDR2 YFSETQ. V lost 0 bases to trimming and J lost 5 bases, with 8 bases between them. This CDR3 region has 13 residues. The CDR3 coding sequence is TGCGCCAGCAGCTTGGGGGGCAGGACTGAAGCTTTCTTT. Its protein is CASSLGGRTEAFF. Using reference TRBV5-1 and TRBJ1-1 for the parts outside the CDR3, the full variable domain is KAGVTQTPRYLIKTRGQQVTLSCSPISGHRSVSWYQQTPGQGLQFLFEYFSETQRNKGNFPGRFSGRQFSNSRSEMNVSTLELGDSALYLCASSLGGRTEAFFGQGTRLTVV.

V is TRBV6-1 and J is TRBJ1-1, with D unclear. Trimming removed 3 bases at V and 1 base at J, with 6 bases between. The CDR3 is made up of 13 amino acids. CDR1 is MNHNS and CDR2 is SASEGT in the germline V gene. The CDR3 sequence is CASSDSRNTEAFF. CDR3 bases: TGTGCCAGCAGTGATAGCAGGAACACTGAAGCTTTCTTT.

As DNA, the CDR3 is TGTGCCACCTTTTGCACTAGCGGGGAACAAGAGACTCAGTACTTC. Protein sequence: CATFCTSGEQETQYF. V usage is TRBV27 and J usage is TRBJ2-7, with 10 bases identical to TRBD2. CDR1 and CDR2 (germline): MNHEY, SMNVEV (reference sequence). V trimming: 10 bases; J trimming: 10 bases; junction bases outside the gene matches: 19. There are 15 residues in the CDR3.

The genes are TRBV6-5 and TRBJ2-1; D is tentatively TRBD1 or TRBD2 (5 bases each). Trimming shortened V by 0 bases and J by 4 bases, and 10 bases separated the two germline ends. There are 15 residues in the CDR3. Looked up from germline, CDR1 is MNHEY and CDR2 is SVGAGI. In DNA, the CDR3 is TGTGCCAGCAGTTACTCTTACTGGGGGTACAATGAGCAGTTCTTC. Amino acids: CASSYSYWGYNEQFF.

This chain joins TRBV15 and TRBJ2-7, with TRBD1 matching 8 bases. Per germline, CDR1 LNHNV and CDR2 YYDKDF (reference sequence). This CDR3 has 13 amino acids. The V segment lost 2 bases and the J segment 7 bases; nucleotides outside the gene matches: 4. This CDR3 is CATSRSQGGEQYF. Here the CDR3 DNA reads TGTGCCACCAGCAGATCACAGGGGGGTGAGCAGTACTTC.

This clonotype was seen only a few times. J is TRBJ1-5 and V is TRBV13; D remains unclear. The CDR3 totals 15 residues. Germline V lookup: CDR1 PRHDT, CDR2 FYEKMQ (reference sequence). V lost 3 bases and J lost 2, with 11 bases in between. The CDR3 DNA sequence: TGTGCCAGCAGCTTCGGGGTGTTCGGCAATCAGCCCCAGCATTTT. Protein: CASSFGVFGNQPQHF.

In regard to this clonotype: A much bigger clone sits one base away, suggesting this may be a read error. The chain has TRBV7-2 and TRBJ1-5; D gene uncertain. The CDR3 sequence is 14 residues long. Germline V lookup: CDR1 SGHTA, CDR2 FQGNSA. Here the CDR3 DNA reads TGTGCCAGCGGCTTAGTCGGTAGCAATCAGCCCCAGCATTTT. Protein sequence: CASGLVGSNQPQHF.

This chain uses TRBV7-2 with TRBJ2-5; no firm D call. V dropped 4 bases and J dropped 3 bases, with 12 bases sitting between them. The CDR3 is 14 amino acids. Germline CDR1 is SGHTA and CDR2 is FQGNSA. The CDR3: CASSSSSIKETQYF. The DNA for the CDR3 is TGTGCCAGCAGCTCCTCCTCCATTAAAGAGACCCAGTACTTC.

This clonotype occurred a few times. The V call is TRBV5-8, the J call TRBJ2-1; possibly TRBD1 for D (5 bases). The V end lost 0 bases, the J end lost 0 bases, and 10 bases lay between the germline ends. Germline assignment: CDR1 SGHTS and CDR2 YDEGEE. This CDR3 contains 16 residues. DNA of the CDR3: TGTGCCAGCAGCTTGGTGGGGCGGAACTCCTACAATGAGCAGTTCTTC. Protein product: CASSLVGRNSYNEQFF.

The chain joins TRBV5-1 to TRBJ2-5; 9 positions match TRBD2. CDR1 and CDR2 from the germline V gene are SGHRS and YFSETQ. This CDR3 spans 17 amino acids. V trimming: 0 bases; J trimming: 5 bases; junction bases outside the gene matches: 11. The CDR3 sequence is CASSLALAGIRGETQYF. CDR3 nucleotides: TGCGCCAGCAGCTTGGCCCTAGCGGGGATCCGAGGGGAGACCCAGTACTTC.

The chain has TRBV7-2 and TRBJ2-3, with 9 bases matching TRBD1. CDR3 length equals 17 residues. CDR1 is SGHTA and CDR2 is FQGNSA in the germline V gene. Trimming cost V 5 bases and J 5 bases; bases outside gene matches: 14. The CDR3, as DNA: TGTGCCAGCAGCCCCACAGAGACAGGGGGATGGGGAGATACGCAGTATTTT. Protein product: CASSPTETGGWGDTQYF.

This rearrangement joins TRBV11-2 to TRBJ2-5; a weak D match, TRBD2 (5 bases). This CDR3 contains 16 residues. CDR1 and CDR2 from the germline V gene are SGHAT and FQNNGV. V lost 5 bases to trimming and J lost 1 base, with 17 bases between them. The CDR3 is CASSGGGIWGQETQYF. The CDR3 DNA is TGTGCCAGCAGCGGAGGCGGCATTTGGGGCCAAGAGACCCAGTACTTC. Drawing the rest from reference TRBV11-2 and TRBJ2-5, the complete variable domain is EAGVAQSPRYKIIEKRQSVAFWCNPISGHATLYWYQQILGQGPKLLIQFQNNGVVDDSQLPKDRFSAERLKGVDSTLKIQPAKLEDSAVYLCASSGGGIWGQETQYFGPGTRLLVL.

The chain uses TRBV6-2 or TRBV6-3 and TRBJ1-6; D call uncertain. Germline loops: CDR1 MNHEY, CDR2 SVGEGT. V lost 0 bases and J 13 bases, leaving 7 bases between the germline ends. The length of the CDR3 is 12 residues. The CDR3 bases are TGTGCCAGCAGTTACTCTACGCGGCCCCTCCACTTT. Translation gives CASSYSTRPLHF.

The gene calls are TRBV9 and TRBJ1-6; D not certain. The CDR3 is 17 residues long. V was shortened by 0 bases and J by 4 bases, with 14 bases between the two germline ends. Germline CDR1 SGDLS, CDR2 YYNGEE. DNA of the CDR3: TGTGCCAGCAGCGTAGAGAGGGTATTGTCTTATAATTCACCCCTCCACTTT. This encodes CASSVERVLSYNSPLHF. Supplemented by reference TRBV9 and TRBJ1-6, the full variable domain reads DSGVTQTPKHLITATGQRVTLRCSPRSGDLSVYWYQQSLDQGLQFLIQYYNGEERAKGNILERFSAQQFPDLHSELNLSSLELGDSALYFCASSVERVLSYNSPLHFGNGTRLTVT.

This chain links TRBV6-1 with TRBJ1-2; D is uncertain. Germline V CDR1 and CDR2: MNHNS, SASEGT. V gave up 6 bases and J gave up 4 bases, with 12 bases separating them. This CDR3 has 13 amino acids. The CDR3 reads CASRNYGGYGYTF. In nucleotides, the CDR3 is TGTGCCAGCAGGAACTACGGAGGCTATGGCTACACCTTC.

The gene calls are TRBV6-2 or TRBV6-3 and TRBJ1-5; TRBD1 aligns across 10 bases. Germline CDR1 reads MNHEY; CDR2 reads SVGEGT. V shed 6 bases, J shed 4 bases, and the junction held 18 bases outside the gene matches. The CDR3 covers 19 residues. In nucleotides, the CDR3 is TGTGCCAGCAGCCCCCTGGAGACAGGGGGCCGGCCAAGTAATCAGCCCCAGCATTTT. Its protein product is CASSPLETGGRPSNQPQHF.